Listed below are T cell receptor beta chains from one sample, sequenced in a study of T cell responses to AZD1222 COVID-19 vaccine. Assay: immunoSEQ multiplex PCR; the TCRdb copy retains only in-frame clones and omits some. The top ten hold over 4.5% of the sample, which has 150,000 or so clones, about nine tenths seen once. This sample comprised peripheral blood, obtained on day 0 of AZD1222 vaccination. The receptors stem from an adult in good health. Each CDR3 is given with its conserved first and last residue. A D gene is named only where the DNA matches it firmly. A clone size is listed for some rows: how often the clone was seen (once, few, many), or a class if it is expanded.

size: NA; J: TRBJ2-1; D: TRBD1; V: TRBV5-1; CDR3: CASSPTGLGEQFF; DNA: TGCGCCAGCAGCCCGACAGGGCTGGGGGAGCAGTTCTTC
size: NA; J: TRBJ2-7; D: NA; V: TRBV3-1/TRBV3-2; CDR3: CASSLLYEQYF; DNA: TGTGCCAGCAGCCTTCTATACGAGCAGTACTTC
size: NA; J: TRBJ2-7; D: NA; V: TRBV28; CDR3: CASSFSGSYEQYF; DNA: TGTGCCAGCAGTTTCAGCGGCTCCTACGAGCAGTACTTC
size: once; J: TRBJ1-2; D: NA; V: TRBV5-1; CDR3: CASSLTRWSYGYTF; DNA: TGCGCCAGCAGCTTGACACGGTGGAGCTATGGCTACACCTTC
size: once; J: TRBJ1-1; D: NA; V: TRBV12-3/TRBV12-4; CDR3: CASTGRANTEAFF; DNA: TGTGCCAGTACAGGGAGGGCGAACACTGAAGCTTTCTTT
size: NA; J: TRBJ1-5; D: NA; V: TRBV7-6; CDR3: CASSLDSARNQPQHF; DNA: TGTGCCAGCAGCCTTGACAGTGCAAGGAATCAGCCCCAGCATTTT
size: NA; J: TRBJ1-1; D: NA; V: TRBV7-2; CDR3: CASSLGGFVGNTEAFF; DNA: TGTGCCAGCAGCTTAGGAGGTTTCGTGGGGAACACTGAAGCTTTCTTT
size: NA; J: TRBJ1-4; D: TRBD1; V: TRBV28; CDR3: CASTSGTAPNEKLFF; DNA: TGTGCCAGCACCTCTGGGACAGCACCTAATGAAAAACTGTTTTTT
size: NA; J: TRBJ2-5; D: TRBD1; V: TRBV27; CDR3: CASSPPLGRDRETQYF; DNA: TGTGCCAGCAGTCCCCCCCTCGGACGGGACAGAGAGACCCAGTACTTC
size: NA; J: TRBJ1-1; D: NA; V: TRBV24-1; CDR3: CATVAGGGTEAFF; DNA: TGTGCCACCGTTGCGGGGGGGGGCACTGAAGCTTTCTTT
size: NA; J: TRBJ1-1; D: TRBD1; V: TRBV9; CDR3: CASSSYEQGFVVGAFF; DNA: TGTGCCAGCAGCTCTTATGAACAGGGGTTTGTGGTCGGAGCTTTCTTT
size: NA; J: TRBJ1-4; D: NA; V: TRBV28; CDR3: CASSFFGRGRKLFF; DNA: TGTGCCAGCAGTTTTTTCGGAAGAGGAAGAAAACTGTTTTTT
size: NA; J: TRBJ1-4; D: NA; V: TRBV4-1; CDR3: CASSQEGATNEKLFF; DNA: TGCGCCAGCAGCCAAGAGGGTGCAACTAATGAAAAACTGTTTTTT
size: NA; J: TRBJ1-1; D: NA; V: TRBV28; CDR3: CASSLRGGEAFF; DNA: TGTGCCAGCAGTTTACGGGGGGGTGAAGCTTTCTTT
size: NA; J: TRBJ2-2; D: NA; V: TRBV27; CDR3: CASSLRAGQLGYTGELFF; DNA: TGTGCCAGCAGTTTAAGGGCCGGACAGCTTGGGTACACCGGGGAGCTGTTTTTT
size: NA; J: TRBJ2-2; D: NA; V: TRBV9; CDR3: CASSVAGGAGELFF; DNA: TGTGCCAGCAGCGTAGCTGGGGGAGCCGGGGAGCTGTTTTTT
size: NA; J: TRBJ2-6; D: TRBD1; V: TRBV28; CDR3: CASSLTGYGANVLTF; DNA: TGTGCCAGCAGTTTGACAGGGTATGGGGCCAACGTCCTGACTTTC
size: NA; J: TRBJ2-7; D: NA; V: TRBV3-1/TRBV3-2; CDR3: CASSHGLAYEQYF; DNA: TGTGCCAGCAGCCACGGTCTGGCCTACGAGCAGTACTTC
size: NA; J: TRBJ1-3; D: NA; V: TRBV9; CDR3: CASSVDGGGGNTIYF; DNA: TGTGCCAGCAGCGTAGACGGTGGAGGTGGAAACACCATATATTTT
size: once; J: TRBJ2-3; D: NA; V: TRBV5-6; CDR3: CASSSYTDTQYF; DNA: TGTGCCAGCAGCTCCTACACAGATACGCAGTATTTT
size: NA; J: TRBJ1-5; D: NA; V: TRBV10-1; CDR3: CASTEGGGVGSGAGNQPQHF; DNA: TGCGCCAGCACCGAAGGGGGGGGCGTGGGAAGCGGCGCGGGAAATCAGCCCCAGCATTTT
size: NA; J: TRBJ1-4; D: TRBD1; V: TRBV5-5; CDR3: CASSLRTGGEKLFF; DNA: TGTGCCAGCAGCTTACGGACAGGGGGGGAAAAACTGTTTTTT
size: NA; J: TRBJ1-4; D: NA; V: TRBV28; CDR3: CASKSPGPGDEKLFF; DNA: TGTGCCAGTAAATCCCCGGGCCCAGGGGATGAAAAACTGTTTTTT
size: NA; J: TRBJ2-1; D: NA; V: TRBV6-4; CDR3: CASSERSGDSGLEQFF; DNA: TGTGCCAGCAGTGAGCGCTCAGGAGACTCTGGACTTGAGCAGTTCTTC
size: NA; J: TRBJ2-1; D: NA; V: TRBV12-3/TRBV12-4; CDR3: CASSSGENEQFF; DNA: TGTGCCAGCAGTTCGGGAGAAAATGAGCAGTTCTTC
size: NA; J: TRBJ2-1; D: TRBD2; V: TRBV27; CDR3: CASRSGEGRGEQFF; DNA: TGTGCCAGCAGGAGCGGGGAAGGGAGAGGTGAGCAGTTCTTC
size: NA; J: TRBJ1-1; D: NA; V: TRBV5-5; CDR3: CASKAGMNTEAFF; DNA: TGTGCCAGCAAGGCAGGGATGAACACTGAAGCTTTCTTT
size: NA; J: TRBJ1-6; D: NA; V: TRBV4-2; CDR3: CASSQVLSSPLHF; DNA: TGTGCCAGCAGCCAAGTTCTAAGTTCACCCCTCCACTTT
size: NA; J: TRBJ2-6; D: NA; V: TRBV4-2; CDR3: CASSPRQGAYSGANVLTF; DNA: TGTGCCAGCAGCCCAAGGCAGGGCGCGTACTCTGGGGCCAACGTCCTGACTTTC
size: NA; J: TRBJ1-4; D: NA; V: TRBV14; CDR3: CASSQDLKEKLFF; DNA: TGTGCCAGCAGCCAAGATTTGAAGGAAAAACTGTTTTTT
size: many; J: TRBJ1-1; D: NA; V: TRBV12-3/TRBV12-4; CDR3: CASSPTENTEAFF; DNA: TGTGCCAGCAGTCCGACAGAGAACACTGAAGCTTTCTTT
size: NA; J: TRBJ1-6; D: NA; V: TRBV6-2/TRBV6-3; CDR3: CASSSYNSPLHF; DNA: TGTGCCAGCAGTTCCTATAATTCACCCCTCCACTTT
size: NA; J: TRBJ1-5; D: TRBD1; V: TRBV19; CDR3: CASSPRQGYNQPQHF; DNA: TGTGCCAGTAGTCCACGACAGGGGTACAATCAGCCCCAGCATTTT
size: NA; J: TRBJ1-1; D: NA; V: TRBV9; CDR3: CASSGGRAPSIRDTEAFF; DNA: TGTGCCAGCAGCGGTGGGAGGGCCCCGTCCATTCGCGACACTGAAGCTTTCTTT
size: few; J: TRBJ2-3; D: NA; V: TRBV25-1; CDR3: CASSGQGTDTQYF; DNA: TGTGCCAGCAGTGGACAGGGCACAGATACGCAGTATTTT
size: NA; J: TRBJ2-3; D: TRBD2; V: TRBV7-2; CDR3: CASSLNSGADTQYF; DNA: TGTGCCAGCAGCTTAAACAGCGGGGCAGATACGCAGTATTTT
size: NA; J: TRBJ1-1; D: NA; V: TRBV2; CDR3: CASGGGGENTEAFF; DNA: TGTGCCAGCGGTGGGGGTGGAGAGAACACTGAAGCTTTCTTT
size: NA; J: TRBJ1-4; D: TRBD1; V: TRBV5-1; CDR3: CASSWIVGQGASTNEKLFF; DNA: TGCGCCAGCAGCTGGATCGTGGGACAGGGGGCCTCTACTAATGAAAAACTGTTTTTT
size: NA; J: TRBJ1-2; D: NA; V: TRBV5-6; CDR3: CASSSERDLGNYGYTF; DNA: TGTGCCAGCAGCTCGGAGAGGGACCTAGGGAATTATGGCTACACCTTC
size: NA; J: TRBJ1-5; D: NA; V: TRBV19; CDR3: CASSPRTDGNQPQHF; DNA: TGTGCCAGTAGTCCCCGGACAGACGGCAATCAGCCCCAGCATTTT
size: NA; J: TRBJ2-3; D: TRBD1; V: TRBV7-2; CDR3: CASGTGQPTQYF; DNA: TGTGCCAGCGGGACAGGGCAACCTACGCAGTATTTT
size: NA; J: TRBJ2-3; D: TRBD2; V: TRBV19; CDR3: CASSSGTSGSWIDTQYF; DNA: TGTGCCAGTAGTAGCGGGACTAGCGGGAGTTGGATAGATACGCAGTATTTT
size: NA; J: TRBJ1-2; D: NA; V: TRBV6-5; CDR3: CASRAGGGYTF; DNA: TGTGCCAGTCGGGCCGGGGGTGGCTACACCTTC
size: NA; J: TRBJ2-2; D: NA; V: TRBV28; CDR3: CASRDWQTGELFF; DNA: TGTGCCAGCCGGGACTGGCAGACCGGGGAGCTGTTTTTT
size: NA; J: TRBJ2-1; D: NA; V: TRBV7-2; CDR3: CASSLLTGWGEQFF; DNA: TGTGCCAGCAGCTTGTTGACAGGCTGGGGGGAGCAGTTCTTC
size: NA; J: TRBJ2-7; D: TRBD2; V: TRBV15; CDR3: CATSRRGTSDIYEQYF; DNA: TGTGCCACCAGCAGACGTGGGACTAGCGATATCTACGAGCAGTACTTC
size: NA; J: TRBJ1-2; D: NA; V: TRBV27; CDR3: CASTTWSRGKRGAGGYTF; DNA: TGTGCCAGCACCACCTGGAGTCGGGGGAAAAGGGGAGCTGGTGGCTACACCTTC
size: NA; J: TRBJ2-2; D: TRBD1; V: TRBV7-6; CDR3: CASTLIGTGGSGELFF; DNA: TGTGCCAGCACCCTAATCGGGACAGGGGGCTCCGGGGAGCTGTTTTTT
size: NA; J: TRBJ2-3; D: NA; V: TRBV6-5; CDR3: CASSSQRDTQYF; DNA: TGTGCCAGCAGCTCCCAGCGGGATACGCAGTATTTT
size: once; J: TRBJ1-5; D: TRBD1; V: TRBV5-6; CDR3: CASSKRTGNSNQPQHF; DNA: TGTGCCAGCAGCAAGCGGACAGGGAATAGCAATCAGCCCCAGCATTTT